The 23 T cell receptor beta chains in this list originate from one sample, sequenced in a study of Graves' ophthalmopathy and Graves' hyperthyroidism. Transcripts of RNA were the source for amplifying TCR beta CDR3 regions. HTBI-primed first-round RT-PCR preceded second-round multiplex PCR. Each CDR3 protein gets one entry after TCRdb re-called the multiplex PCR reads with MiXCR. The sample lists roughly 410,000 distinct CDR3 sequences; about 16% were seen once. Input material: peripheral blood. The receptors were gathered from a woman aged 18-29 years with stable Graves' hyperthyroidism.

There are many counts of this clonotype. The chain has TRBV7-8 and TRBJ2-4; D gene unclear. V lost 2 bases and J lost 6, with 11 bases in between. CDR1 SGHVS and CDR2 FQNEAQ come from the germline V gene. This CDR3 has 14 amino acids. For the CDR3, the DNA is TGTGCCAGCAGCTTACTGGCAGCACCAAACATTCAGTACTTC. It translates to CASSLLAAPNIQYF.

This clonotype was seen repeatedly, ten times or more. The gene calls are TRBV15 and TRBJ1-5; 9 bases are shared with TRBD1. V gave up 3 bases and J gave up 4 bases; unmatched junction bases: 4. Looked up from germline, CDR1 is LNHNV and CDR2 is YYDKDF (reference sequence). The CDR3 is 15 amino acids. CDR3 nucleotides: TGTGCCACCAGCAGGGGACAGGGTTCAAATCAGCCCCAGCATTTT. This codes for CATSRGQGSNQPQHF.

Concerning this clonotype itself: This may be a read error, as it is one base from a much larger clone. This chain joins TRBV27 and TRBJ1-1, with 10 positions matching TRBD1. CDR3 length equals 14 residues. Germline V gives CDR1 MNHEY, CDR2 SMNVEV (reference sequence). CDR3 amino acids: CSSRWDRGNTEAFF. The CDR3 DNA follows: TGTTCCAGCAGATGGGACAGGGGCAACACTGAAGCTTTCTTT.

This clonotype was counted ten times or more. This chain uses TRBV12-3 or TRBV12-4 with TRBJ2-2; the match to TRBD1 covers 11 bases. With 5 bases clipped from V and 7 bases from J, the junction kept 9 bases outside the gene matches. CDR3 size: 16 residues. The DNA for the CDR3 is TGTGCCAGCAGTGCCCCCGGGACAGGGGGAGTCGGGGAGCTGTTTTTT. This encodes CASSAPGTGGVGELFF.

This clonotype showed up many times. The V gene is TRBV11-2, the J gene TRBJ2-7, with 7 bases fitting TRBD2. From germline, CDR1 is SGHAT and CDR2 FQNNGV. The CDR3 has 15 residues. Unmatched junction bases numbered 2, after V lost 0 bases and J lost 0 bases. The CDR3 reads CASSLEAGYSYEQYF. The CDR3 DNA reads TGTGCCAGCAGCTTAGAAGCGGGATACTCCTACGAGCAGTACTTC.

This clonotype was counted at least ten times. The chain combines TRBV6-1 with TRBJ2-7; D ambiguous. There are 13 residues in the CDR3. Germline CDR1 and CDR2: MNHNS and SASEGT. V shed 5 bases and J shed 6 bases, with 14 bases lying between them. CDR3 region: CASSNAGSLEQYF. The DNA of the CDR3 is TGTGCCAGCAGTAACGCCGGAAGTCTCGAGCAGTACTTC.

This clonotype was picked up many times. This sequence joins TRBV3-1 and TRBJ1-3; possibly TRBD1 for D (5 bases). V was shortened by 6 bases and J by 8 bases, with 17 bases between the two germline ends. Germline V gene data show CDR1 as LGHDT and CDR2 as YNNKEL (reference sequence). The CDR3 contains 14 residues. The CDR3 is CASRDKGTLYTIYF. The CDR3 DNA reads as TGTGCCAGCAGAGATAAGGGGACGTTGTACACCATATATTTT.

This clonotype was seen at least ten times. The V call is TRBV4-2, the J call TRBJ1-2; the D gene is possibly TRBD1 (5 bases). Deletions cut 0 bases from V and 4 bases from J, with 15 bases between. The CDR3 loop spans 16 amino acids. Germline V gives CDR1 LGHNA, CDR2 YNFKEQ. The CDR3 nucleotides read TGTGCCAGCAGCCAAGATTTCAGGGTGGTCGTCTATGGCTACACCTTC. Its translation: CASSQDFRVVVYGYTF.

The V gene is TRBV5-5, the J gene TRBJ2-2; 7 bases align to TRBD2. V lost 4 bases and J lost 7; bases outside the gene matches: 4. Germline V gives CDR1 SGHKS, CDR2 YYEKEE (reference sequence). The CDR3 loop spans 13 amino acids. The DNA for the CDR3 is TGTGCCAGCAGCCCAGGCGGGGGCGGGGAGCTGTTTTTT. It codes for CASSPGGGGELFF. The full variable domain, completed using reference TRBV5-5 and TRBJ2-2, is DAGVTQSPTHLIKTRGQQVTLRCSPISGHKSVSWYQQVLGQGPQFIFQYYEKEERGRGNFPDRFSARQFPNYSSELNVNALLLGDSALYLCASSPGGGGELFFGEGSRLTVL.

In the case of this clonotype: Possible read error: a much larger clone is one base away. This chain uses TRBV19 with TRBJ1-2, with 10 bases identical to TRBD1. The CDR3 covers 15 residues. Looked up from germline, CDR1 is LNHDA and CDR2 is SQIVND (reference sequence). CDR3 sequence reads: CTSSTGTGANYGYTF. In DNA form, the CDR3 reads TGTACCAGTAGTACGGGGACAGGGGCTAACTATGGCTACACCTTC.

This clonotype has ten or more counts. The chain links TRBV7-6 to TRBJ2-7; D perhaps matches TRBD1 (5 bases). Trimming shortened V by 1 base and J by 5 bases, and 15 bases separated the two germline ends. Germline CDR1 and CDR2: SGHVS and FNYEAQ. There are 15 residues in the CDR3. The CDR3 sequence: CASSLGTGEGDEQYF. CDR3 DNA sequence: TGTGCCAGCAGCTTAGGCACAGGCGAAGGCGACGAGCAGTACTTC.

This clonotype came up many times. This sequence joins TRBV7-2 and TRBJ1-5; unclear D gene. Trimming shortened V by 2 bases and J by 5 bases, and 10 bases separated the two germline ends. CDR3 size: 14 residues. Germline V lookup: CDR1 SGHTA, CDR2 FQGNSA. This CDR3 reads CASSLRQPYQPQHF. The CDR3 bases are TGTGCCAGCAGCTTAAGGCAGCCCTATCAGCCCCAGCATTTT.

This clonotype was counted ten times or more. CDR3 DNA: TGTGCCAGCAGCTTAGCGAGGGGATCGGACACTGAAGCTTTCTTT. This encodes CASSLARGSDTEAFF. The chain recombines TRBV11-3 with TRBJ1-1; D possibly corresponds to TRBD1 (5 bases). Germline loops: CDR1 SGHNT, CDR2 YENEEA. The V end lost 1 base, the J end lost 3 bases, and 12 bases lay between the germline ends. The CDR3 spans 15 residues.

There are many counts of this clonotype. V is TRBV6-1 and J is TRBJ1-1, with unresolved D. The germline V and J ends were trimmed by 3 bases and 7 bases, with 9 bases remaining between them. The CDR3 spans 12 residues. The germline gives CDR1 MNHNS, CDR2 SASEGT. CDR3 sequence: CASSDIGGEAFF. In DNA, the CDR3 is TGTGCCAGCAGTGACATAGGAGGTGAAGCTTTCTTT.

This clonotype was observed many times. The gene calls are TRBV12-3 or TRBV12-4 and TRBJ2-7, with D hard to call. This CDR3 comprises 16 residues. Trimming shortened V by 2 bases and J by 0 bases, and 14 bases separated the two germline ends. CDR3 region: CASSLKAPPVSYEQYF. The CDR3 DNA reads TGTGCCAGCAGTTTAAAGGCTCCACCCGTCTCCTACGAGCAGTACTTC.

This chain joins TRBV12-3 or TRBV12-4 and TRBJ2-5; tentatively, D is TRBD1 (5 bases). This CDR3 spans 13 amino acids. Trimming took 8 bases from V and 2 from J, leaving 12 bases between them. CDR3 nucleotides: TGTGCCAGCGCCCTGGGGCGGCAAGAGACCCAGTACTTC. This translates into CASALGRQETQYF.

This clonotype was found many times. J is TRBJ2-7 and V is TRBV19; no reliable D call. The CDR3 length is 14 residues. V was pared by 5 bases and J by 0 bases, with 11 bases between. The germline V gene has CDR1 LNHDA and CDR2 SQIVND (reference sequence). DNA of the CDR3: TGTGCCAGTAGTTTTAAAGCAAGCTCCTACGAGCAGTACTTC. Amino acid sequence: CASSFKASSYEQYF.

In this sample, this clonotype turned up many times. CDR3 DNA: TGTGCCAGCAGCGCCGGGACTAGCGGATTCTACGAGCAGTACTTC. As protein: CASSAGTSGFYEQYF. This sequence joins TRBV11-2 and TRBJ2-7, with 11 bases that match TRBD2. The CDR3 sequence is 15 residues long. Germline V gives CDR1 SGHAT, CDR2 FQNNGV. The trim removed 5 bases at V and 3 bases at J, leaving 6 bases unmatched.

This clonotype was seen many times. The chain combines TRBV6-1 with TRBJ1-1; 7 bases match TRBD1. Trimming at V came to 4 bases and at J to 1 base, leaving 9 bases not matched to a gene. The CDR3 is 16 amino acids. Looked up from germline, CDR1 is MNHNS and CDR2 is SASEGT. CDR3 bases: TGTGCCAGCAGTGCCTTAACAGGGGCGGGGAACACTGAAGCTTTCTTT. Its protein is CASSALTGAGNTEAFF.

J is TRBJ2-7 and V is TRBV11-2, with 11 bases lining up with TRBD1. The V segment lost 4 bases and the J segment 4 bases; nucleotides outside the gene matches: 9. The CDR3 runs to 16 residues. Germline V gene lookup returns CDR1 SGHAT and CDR2 FQNNGV. CDR3 amino acids: CASSSPRTGGPYEQYF. The CDR3 DNA is TGTGCCAGCAGCTCCCCGCGGACAGGGGGCCCATACGAGCAGTACTTC.

This clonotype was detected many times. A junction end diverges from the germline sequence, so it may reflect a read error. J is TRBJ1-5 and V is TRBV3-1; tentatively, D is TRBD1 (6 bases). The germline gives CDR1 LGHDT, CDR2 YNNKEL (reference sequence). The CDR3 spans 14 residues. The CDR3: CASNQDRNNQPQHF. CDR3 nucleotides: TGTGCCAGCAACCAAGACAGGAACAATCAGCCCCAGCATTTT.

This clonotype was picked up many times. The V gene is TRBV19, the J gene TRBJ1-5; D ambiguous. This CDR3 has 14 amino acids. Trimming removed 3 bases at V and 5 bases at J, with 11 bases between. The germline V gene has CDR1 LNHDA and CDR2 SQIVND (reference sequence). CDR3 residues: CASSIQGSHQPQHF. Here the CDR3 DNA reads TGTGCCAGTAGTATTCAAGGCAGCCATCAGCCCCAGCATTTT.

The table lists this clonotype with a few counts. The CDR3: CASSLGWAGELFF. CDR3 nucleotide sequence: TGTGCCAGCAGCTTAGGGTGGGCCGGGGAGCTGTTTTTT. J is TRBJ2-2 and V is TRBV11-2, with D hard to call. The CDR3 is made up of 13 amino acids. Germline V gene lookup returns CDR1 SGHAT and CDR2 FQNNGV. Trimming left V 1 base short and J 6 bases short, with 6 bases between.